The 15 T cell receptor beta chains presented below share a single source sample, sequenced in a study of T cells in Graves' hyperthyroidism and ophthalmopathy. TCR beta CDR3 regions were amplified from RNA. HTBI primers were used for first-round RT-PCR of the TCR CDR3. TCRdb fed the multiplex PCR reads into MiXCR, producing one record per CDR3 protein. The sample yields approximately 590,000 distinct CDR3 sequences, more than 15% seen once. The sequenced sample was blood. Source of these receptors: a woman aged 25 to 45 with Graves' hyperthyroidism.

In this sample, this clonotype turned up a few times. The chain has TRBV7-2 and TRBJ2-1; D assignment may be TRBD1 or TRBD2 (5 bases each). This CDR3 has 15 residues. Trimming took off 2 bases at V and 6 bases at J, with 14 bases between the two ends. Germline CDR1 and CDR2: SGHTA and FQGNSA. This chain's CDR3 is CASSLRGFGGNEQFF. CDR3 nucleotide sequence: TGTGCCAGCAGCTTAAGGGGATTTGGGGGCAATGAGCAGTTCTTC.

This clonotype turned up a few times. The rearrangement uses TRBV19 and TRBJ2-2; 12 nucleotides agree with TRBD2. The CDR3 sequence is 17 residues long. Trimming at V came to 7 bases and at J to 4 bases, leaving 10 bases not matched to a gene. Looked up from germline, CDR1 is LNHDA and CDR2 is SQIVND (reference sequence). Written as DNA, the CDR3 is TGTGCCAGTACCGAAATCGGACTAGCGGGGCGCACCGGGGAGCTGTTTTTT. Its translation: CASTEIGLAGRTGELFF.

V is TRBV25-1 and J is TRBJ1-1, with D perhaps TRBD1 (5 bases). Germline loops: CDR1 MGHDK, CDR2 SYGVNS. V gave up 3 bases and J gave up 5 bases, with 13 bases separating them. This CDR3 region has 14 residues. The CDR3 nucleotides are TGTGCCAGCAGTGACCAAGGGGCGGGGACTGAAGCTTTCTTT. Its translation is CASSDQGAGTEAFF.

The chain is built from TRBV27 and TRBJ2-7, with D tentatively TRBD2 (6 bases). The CDR3 is 13 amino acids. In germline, CDR1 is MNHEY, CDR2 SMNVEV (reference sequence). V was shortened by 7 bases and J by 7 bases, with 17 bases between the two germline ends. The CDR3 reads CASKSLAYDEQYF. The CDR3 DNA reads TGTGCCAGCAAGTCCCTAGCGTACGATGAGCAGTACTTC.

This clonotype was detected ten times or more. The J gene is TRBJ2-7, the V gene TRBV7-2, with D maybe TRBD2 (6 bases). Germline-derived CDR1 and CDR2 are SGHTA and FQGNSA. This CDR3 spans 12 amino acids. Trimming took off 5 bases at V and 12 bases at J, with 17 bases between the two ends. CDR3 sequence reads: CASSPGHWEAYF. The CDR3 region has the DNA TGTGCCAGCAGCCCGGGTCATTGGGAGGCGTACTTC.

The chain is built from TRBV12-3 or TRBV12-4 and TRBJ1-1, with D unresolved. The CDR3 sequence is 15 residues long. Trimming took 5 bases from V and 0 from J, leaving 13 bases between them. This CDR3 is CASSKEAAVNTEAFF. Written as DNA, the CDR3 is TGTGCCAGCAGTAAAGAAGCTGCTGTGAACACTGAAGCTTTCTTT.

The V call is TRBV7-6, the J call TRBJ2-3; D is unresolved. The CDR3 totals 16 residues. Germline V gene lookup returns CDR1 SGHVS and CDR2 FNYEAQ. The V end was cut by 1 base, the J end by 2 bases, with 13 bases between. The CDR3 region has the DNA TGTGCCAGCAGCTTAGGATCTGGCATTAACACAGATACGCAGTATTTT. It yields the protein CASSLGSGINTDTQYF. The whole variable domain, filled in from reference TRBV7-6 and TRBJ2-3, reads GAGVSQSPRYKVTKRGQDVALRCDPISGHVSLYWYRQALGQGPEFLTYFNYEAQQDKSGLPNDRFSAERPEGSISTLTIQRTEQRDSAMYRCASSLGSGINTDTQYFGPGTRLTVL.

The chain joins TRBV4-1 to TRBJ1-3; 7 nucleotides align to TRBD1. The CDR3 runs 16 residues. The V segment lost 3 bases and the J segment 2 bases; nucleotides outside the gene matches: 7. Looked up from germline, CDR1 is MGHRA and CDR2 is YSYEKL. The CDR3 DNA reads as TGCGCCAGCAGCCAGTCGGACAGGCCCACTGGAAACACCATATATTTT. Its protein product is CASSQSDRPTGNTIYF.

Remarks on this clonotype: With a much larger clone just one base away, this may be a read error. V usage is TRBV3-1 and J usage is TRBJ2-1; no firm D call. The CDR3 has 14 amino acids. V dropped 3 bases and J dropped 10 bases, with 16 bases sitting between them. Germline CDR1 is LGHDT and CDR2 is YNNKEL (reference sequence). CDR3 DNA: TGTGCCAGCAGCCATGATAGTCCTAGGCACGAGCAGTTCTTC. The encoded protein is CASSHDSPRHEQFF.

This clonotype has just a few counts. J is TRBJ2-3 and V is TRBV10-3, with 9 bases that match TRBD2. Germline V lookup: CDR1 ENHRY, CDR2 SYGVKD. There are 16 residues in the CDR3. With V trimmed by 3 bases and J by 2 bases, 6 bases remained unmatched. CDR3 region: CAISDRAGGDTDTQYF. DNA of the CDR3: TGTGCCATCAGTGATCGAGCGGGAGGAGACACAGATACGCAGTATTTT.

This clonotype was counted at least ten times. This chain uses TRBV2 with TRBJ1-2; D perhaps matches TRBD1 (6 bases). Germline lookup yields CDR1 SNHLY and CDR2 FYNNEI. The CDR3 extends over 16 amino acids. V lost 5 bases, J lost 0 bases, and 16 bases lay in between. The CDR3 DNA sequence: TGTGCCAGCAGTTCCACCCGGGACACGTCTAACTATGGCTACACCTTC. Translated: CASSSTRDTSNYGYTF.

This clonotype was observed at least ten times. J is TRBJ2-5 and V is TRBV7-9; D is unresolved. The CDR3 contains 15 residues. CDR1 and CDR2 from the germline V gene are SEHNR and FQNEAQ (reference sequence). Deletions cut 3 bases from V and 0 bases from J, with 11 bases between. CDR3 sequence (DNA): TGTGCCAGCAGCTTTCGTAGCCAATACCAAGAGACCCAGTACTTC. Translating gives CASSFRSQYQETQYF.

This clonotype was found a few times. This sequence joins TRBV29-1 and TRBJ2-2; possible D gene TRBD1, 5 bases. The V and J ends lost 2 bases and 1 base respectively, with 8 bases between them. CDR1 is SQVTM, CDR2 ANQGSEA, per germline. The length of the CDR3 is 14 residues. The DNA of the CDR3 is TGCAGCGTTGAAAGGGGCGAGAACACCGGGGAGCTGTTTTTT. Its translation is CSVERGENTGELFF.

The chain couples TRBV4-3 to TRBJ2-1, with TRBD2 matching 7 bases. This CDR3 comprises 16 residues. Germline CDR1 reads LGHNA; CDR2 reads YSLEER. The V segment lost 2 bases and the J segment 9 bases; nucleotides outside the gene matches: 13. The CDR3 sequence is CASSQLAGATRAEQFF. CDR3 bases: TGCGCCAGCAGCCAATTGGCGGGAGCCACTCGCGCTGAGCAGTTCTTC.

The chain links TRBV4-3 to TRBJ2-2; TRBD1 matches 7 bases. Per germline, CDR1 LGHNA and CDR2 YSLEER. The CDR3 runs to 15 residues. The V gene end was trimmed by 4 bases and the J gene end by 0 bases; junction bases not matched to a gene: 2. The DNA for the CDR3 is TGCGCCAGCAGCCGTGGACAGGCGAACACCGGGGAGCTGTTTTTT. Translation gives CASSRGQANTGELFF.